Detailed here is one TCR beta chain. The source of the sample is a study of T cell responses to AZD1222 COVID-19 vaccine. The V end lost 1 base, the J end lost 4 bases, and 6 bases lay between the germline ends. This CDR3 contains 13 residues. Assay used: immunoSEQ multiplex PCR; TCRdb lists only in-frame clones, some missing. The sample gives about 97,000 clones, roughly 83% of which show up once; about a sixth is in the top ten. The sample in question was peripheral blood, obtained on day 0 of AZD1222 vaccination. The receptor was derived from an adult in good health. The gene calls are TRBV5-3 and TRBJ1-3; no reliable D call. TRBV5-3 is labeled an ORF, and its function is uncertain. This CDR3 is CARSLRQGNTIYF. Here the CDR3 DNA reads TGTGCCAGAAGCTTGAGGCAGGGAAACACCATATATTTT.